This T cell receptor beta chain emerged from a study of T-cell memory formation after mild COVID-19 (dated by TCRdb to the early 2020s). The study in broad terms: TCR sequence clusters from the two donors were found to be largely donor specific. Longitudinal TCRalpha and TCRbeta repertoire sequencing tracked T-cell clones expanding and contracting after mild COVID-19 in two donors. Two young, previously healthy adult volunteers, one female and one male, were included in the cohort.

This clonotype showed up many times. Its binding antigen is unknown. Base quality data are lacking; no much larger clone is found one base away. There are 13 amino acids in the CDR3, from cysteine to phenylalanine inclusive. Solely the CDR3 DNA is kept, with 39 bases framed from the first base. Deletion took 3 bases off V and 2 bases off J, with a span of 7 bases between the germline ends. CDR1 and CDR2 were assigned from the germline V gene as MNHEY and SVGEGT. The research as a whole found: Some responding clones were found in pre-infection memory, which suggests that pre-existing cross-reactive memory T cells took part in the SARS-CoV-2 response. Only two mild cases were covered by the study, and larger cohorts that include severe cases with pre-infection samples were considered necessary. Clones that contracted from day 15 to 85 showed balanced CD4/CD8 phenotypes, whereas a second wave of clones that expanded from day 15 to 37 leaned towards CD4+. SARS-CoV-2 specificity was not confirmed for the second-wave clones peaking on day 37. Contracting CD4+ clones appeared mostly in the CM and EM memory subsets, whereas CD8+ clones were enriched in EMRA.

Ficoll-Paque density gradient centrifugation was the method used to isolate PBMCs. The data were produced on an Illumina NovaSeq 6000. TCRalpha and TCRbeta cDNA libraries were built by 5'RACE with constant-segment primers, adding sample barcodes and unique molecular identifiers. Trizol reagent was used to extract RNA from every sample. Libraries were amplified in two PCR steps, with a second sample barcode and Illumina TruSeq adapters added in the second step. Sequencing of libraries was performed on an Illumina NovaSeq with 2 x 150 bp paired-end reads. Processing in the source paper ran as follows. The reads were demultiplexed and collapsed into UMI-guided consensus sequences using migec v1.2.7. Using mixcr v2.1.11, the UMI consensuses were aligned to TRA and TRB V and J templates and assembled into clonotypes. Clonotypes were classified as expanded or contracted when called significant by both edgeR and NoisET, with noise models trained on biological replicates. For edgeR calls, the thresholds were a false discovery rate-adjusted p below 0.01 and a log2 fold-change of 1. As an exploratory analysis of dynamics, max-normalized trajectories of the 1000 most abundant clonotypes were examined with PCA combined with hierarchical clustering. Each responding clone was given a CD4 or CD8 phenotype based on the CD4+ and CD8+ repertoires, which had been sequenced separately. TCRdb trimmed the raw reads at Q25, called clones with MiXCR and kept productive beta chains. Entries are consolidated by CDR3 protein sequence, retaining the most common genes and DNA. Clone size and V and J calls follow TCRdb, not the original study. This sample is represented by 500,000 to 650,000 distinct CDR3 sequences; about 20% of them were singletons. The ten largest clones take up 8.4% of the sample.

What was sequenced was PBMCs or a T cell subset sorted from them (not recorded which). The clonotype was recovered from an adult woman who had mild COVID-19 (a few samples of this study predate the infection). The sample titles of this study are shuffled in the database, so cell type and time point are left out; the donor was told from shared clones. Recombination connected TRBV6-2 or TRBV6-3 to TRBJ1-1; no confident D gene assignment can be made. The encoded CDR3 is CASSYGPNTEAFF. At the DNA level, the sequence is TGTGCCAGCAGTTATGGACCTAACACTGAAGCTTTCTTT.